Shown below are 32 T cell receptor beta chains from a single sample sequenced in a study of blood T cell repertoires in COVID-19. Clones were read by immunoSEQ multiplex PCR, and TCRdb kept only the in-frame ones, dropping some. There are fewer than 150,000 clones in the sample; around nine tenths occur only once, and around 4.5% lies in the top ten. Material: peripheral blood. All receptors derive from a woman aged 35 to 49 with acute or convalescent COVID-19.

The chain recombines TRBV7-9 with TRBJ1-6, with TRBD1 matching over 8 bases. V lost 1 base and J lost 7; bases outside the gene matches: 0. The CDR3 has 14 amino acids. Germline CDR1 SEHNR, CDR2 FQNEAQ (reference sequence). This CDR3 is CASSLGTGNSPLHF. CDR3 nucleotide sequence: TGTGCCAGCAGCTTAGGGACAGGGAATTCACCCCTCCACTTT.

This rearrangement joins TRBV7-9 to TRBJ2-5, with 7 bases that match TRBD2. V lost 3 bases, J lost 5 bases, and 12 bases stayed unmatched. The CDR3 is made up of 16 amino acids. Germline assignment: CDR1 SEHNR and CDR2 FQNEAQ (reference sequence). CDR3 sequence: CASSFSLSGVGETQYF. The CDR3 nucleotides read TGTGCCAGCAGCTTCTCCCTGAGCGGGGTTGGGGAGACCCAGTACTTC.

The chain is built from TRBV20-1 and TRBJ1-2, with D perhaps matching TRBD1 (5 bases). The CDR3 is made up of 11 amino acids. V was clipped by 4 bases and J by 10 bases, with 13 bases between them. Germline V gene sequence: CDR1 DFQATT, CDR2 SNEGSKA (reference sequence). CDR3 residues: CSAKVPGDYTF. In nucleotides, the CDR3 is TGCAGTGCTAAAGTTCCGGGGGACTACACCTTC.

The chain has TRBV4-1 and TRBJ1-1, with D possibly being TRBD1 (5 bases). V lost 5 bases and J 6 bases, leaving 25 bases between the germline ends. This CDR3 is built from 17 residues. Germline loops: CDR1 MGHRA, CDR2 YSYEKL. In DNA form, the CDR3 reads TGCGCCAGCAGCACTCCGCCCACAAGCTTGCCGGGGGCTGAAGCTTTCTTT. As protein: CASSTPPTSLPGAEAFF.

This clone has a handful of counts. This rearrangement joins TRBV5-6 to TRBJ2-5; D is possibly TRBD2 (5 bases). The CDR3 extends over 15 amino acids. Deletions cut 4 bases from V and 2 bases from J, with 15 bases between. CDR1 is SGHDT, CDR2 YYEEEE, per germline. CDR3 loop: CASSDVGAVQETQYF. DNA of the CDR3: TGTGCCAGCAGCGACGTGGGAGCTGTTCAAGAGACCCAGTACTTC.

CDR3: CASSPTGVGYNEQFF. CDR3 coding DNA: TGTGCCAGCTCACCCACAGGGGTTGGGTACAATGAGCAGTTCTTC. The chain carries TRBV18 and TRBJ2-1; 7 nucleotides align to TRBD1. V lost 3 bases and J lost 4; bases outside the gene matches: 6. Germline V gene sequence: CDR1 KGHSH, CDR2 LQKENI. This CDR3 contains 15 residues.

The chain combines TRBV28 with TRBJ1-2; the D is unclear. V gave up 7 bases and J gave up 6 bases, with 12 bases separating them. CDR1 and CDR2 (germline): MDHEN, SYDVKM. The CDR3 length is 12 residues. CDR3 amino acids: CASNRGGHGYTF. CDR3 coding DNA: TGTGCCAGCAACCGGGGTGGGCATGGCTACACCTTC.

The CDR3 sequence is CASSPTWLAASYEQYF. The CDR3 DNA sequence: TGTGCCAGCAGTCCTACGTGGCTAGCGGCCTCCTACGAGCAGTACTTC. J is TRBJ2-7 and V is TRBV7-2, with 7 nucleotides matching TRBD2. CDR3 length: 16 residues. The germline V gene has CDR1 SGHTA and CDR2 FQGNSA. The V gene end was trimmed by 6 bases and the J gene end by 0 bases; junction bases not matched to a gene: 11.

V is TRBV5-5 and J is TRBJ1-3, with D hard to call. V lost 0 bases and J 0 bases, leaving 10 bases between the germline ends. The CDR3 is 16 residues long. The germline V gene encodes CDR1 SGHKS and CDR2 YYEKEE (reference sequence). CDR3 amino acids: CASSLGQAASGNTIYF. CDR3 coding DNA: TGTGCCAGCAGCTTGGGCCAGGCCGCCTCTGGAAACACCATATATTTT.

The chain has TRBV19 and TRBJ2-2, with 7 nucleotides matching TRBD2. CDR3 length: 15 residues. Germline V gene lookup returns CDR1 LNHDA and CDR2 SQIVND (reference sequence). Unmatched junction bases numbered 4, after V lost 3 bases and J lost 3 bases. This CDR3 is CASSMGEGYTGELFF. DNA of the CDR3: TGTGCCAGTAGTATGGGGGAGGGGTACACCGGGGAGCTGTTTTTT.

This chain connects TRBV9 to TRBJ2-1; D ambiguous. This CDR3 comprises 13 residues. Trimming took off 4 bases at V and 0 bases at J, with 5 bases between the two ends. Germline V CDR1 and CDR2: SGDLS, YYNGEE. The CDR3 loop is CASSPNSYNEQFF. CDR3 nucleotides: TGTGCCAGCAGCCCAAACTCCTACAATGAGCAGTTCTTC.

The chain carries TRBV7-2 and TRBJ1-2, with unresolved D. CDR1 SGHTA and CDR2 FQGNSA come from the germline V gene. V lost 1 base, J lost 1 base, and 4 bases lay in between. This CDR3 region has 13 residues. DNA of the CDR3: TGTGCCAGCAGCTTAGACAGTAACTATGGCTACACCTTC. Translating gives CASSLDSNYGYTF.

V usage is TRBV12-3 or TRBV12-4 and J usage is TRBJ2-5; no reliable D call. V lost 3 bases, J lost 4 bases, and 9 bases lay in between. CDR3 length: 13 amino acids. DNA for the CDR3: TGTGCCAGCAGTTTCTCTGGGCGAGAGACCCAGTACTTC. It codes for CASSFSGRETQYF.

V and J are TRBV3-1 (or the pseudogene TRBV3-2) and TRBJ1-2; TRBD1 matches at 11 bases. V lost 1 base and J lost 3; bases outside the gene matches: 10. CDR1 is LGHDT, CDR2 YNNKEL, per germline (reference sequence). The CDR3 extends over 18 amino acids. This chain's CDR3 is CASSQAGTGGDLDYGYTF. As DNA, the CDR3 is TGTGCCAGCAGCCAAGCCGGGACAGGGGGAGATCTAGACTATGGCTACACCTTC.

This clone has more than one count but fewer than ten. The chain links TRBV9 to TRBJ2-1; 12 positions agree with TRBD2. CDR1 and CDR2 (germline): SGDLS, YYNGEE. The CDR3 is 18 amino acids. The junction had 9 bases not matched to a gene; V was cut back by 4 bases and J by 1 base. The CDR3 here is CASSSPAGLAGSYNEQFF. The CDR3 DNA reads TGTGCCAGCAGCTCCCCCGCCGGACTAGCGGGGTCCTACAATGAGCAGTTCTTC.

The chain recombines TRBV19 with TRBJ1-2; D is ambiguous. Deletions cut 7 bases from V and 0 bases from J, with 6 bases between. The CDR3 runs to 12 residues. In germline, CDR1 is LNHDA, CDR2 SQIVND (reference sequence). Here the CDR3 DNA reads TGTGCCAGTACTCTTCCTAACTATGGCTACACCTTC. It translates to CASTLPNYGYTF.

In DNA, the CDR3 is TGTGCCAGTGGGGGGGTTACACGCAGGGATACGCAGTATTTT. The encoded protein is CASGGVTRRDTQYF. J is TRBJ2-3 and V is TRBV7-2; TRBD2 aligns across 7 bases. The germline V gene encodes CDR1 SGHTA and CDR2 FQGNSA. V was pared by 9 bases and J by 6 bases, with 12 bases of the junction left unmatched. The CDR3 sequence is 14 residues long.

The chain joins TRBV18 to TRBJ1-1, with a tentative D call TRBD1 (5 bases). This CDR3 has 16 amino acids. Trimming shortened V by 2 bases and J by 0 bases, and 13 bases separated the two germline ends. CDR1 is KGHSH, CDR2 LQKENI, per germline. The CDR3 DNA is TGTGCCAGCTCACCAGCCGGGGGTGAAATGAACACTGAAGCTTTCTTT. Protein product: CASSPAGGEMNTEAFF.

The chain couples TRBV7-9 to TRBJ1-2; TRBD1 matches at 11 bases. V lost 5 bases, J lost 5 bases, and 4 bases stayed unmatched. This CDR3 is built from 14 residues. CDR1 SEHNR and CDR2 FQNEAQ come from the germline V gene (reference sequence). Here the CDR3 DNA reads TGTGCCAGCAGCGTGGGACAGGGGGGTTATGGCTACACCTTC. Its translation is CASSVGQGGYGYTF.

Only a few counts were recorded for this clone. The chain couples TRBV19 to TRBJ1-1; D is undetermined. The germline V gene encodes CDR1 LNHDA and CDR2 SQIVND (reference sequence). Trimming left V 3 bases short and J 1 base short, with 6 bases between. The CDR3 has 13 amino acids. CDR3 in amino acids: CASSIGWNTEAFF. CDR3 DNA sequence: TGTGCCAGTAGTATCGGTTGGAACACTGAAGCTTTCTTT.

This clone was seen a few times. The genes are TRBV7-7 and TRBJ2-5; 12 nucleotides align to TRBD2. V shed 0 bases and J 5 bases; nucleotides not matched to a gene: 4. This CDR3 comprises 16 residues. Germline V gene lookup returns CDR1 SSHAT and CDR2 FNYEAQ (reference sequence). CDR3 sequence: CASSLAGLAGMETQYF. In DNA form, the CDR3 reads TGTGCCAGCAGCTTAGCGGGACTAGCGGGTATGGAGACCCAGTACTTC.

This chain connects TRBV7-8 to TRBJ2-7; TRBD2 agrees at 7 bases. The CDR3 loop spans 15 amino acids. V shed 5 bases, J shed 2 bases, and the junction held 9 bases outside the gene matches. Per germline, CDR1 SGHVS and CDR2 FQNEAQ. The CDR3 loop reads CASSAHTSAAYEQYF. In DNA, the CDR3 is TGTGCCAGCAGCGCCCATACTAGCGCGGCCTACGAGCAGTACTTC. The variable domain in full, completed from reference TRBV7-8 and TRBJ2-7, reads GAGVSQSPRYKVAKRGQDVALRCDPISGHVSLFWYQQALGQGPEFLTYFQNEAQLDKSGLPSDRFFAERPEGSVSTLKIQRTQQEDSAVYLCASSAHTSAAYEQYFGPGTRLTVT.

This chain connects TRBV2 to TRBJ2-2, with D unresolved. V dropped 3 bases and J dropped 4 bases, with 12 bases sitting between them. Germline assignment: CDR1 SNHLY and CDR2 FYNNEI. The CDR3 runs 15 residues. In DNA, the CDR3 is TGTGCCAGCAGTGACGACGTACGGAGCACCGGGGAGCTGTTTTTT. Translating it yields CASSDDVRSTGELFF. Full variable domain (outside the CDR3, taken from reference TRBV2 and TRBJ2-2): EPEVTQTPSHQVTQMGQEVILRCVPISNHLYFYWYRQILGQKVEFLVSFYNNEISEKSEIFDDQFSVERPDGSNFTLKIRSTKLEDSAMYFCASSDDVRSTGELFFGEGSRLTVL.

The chain is built from TRBV6-5 and TRBJ2-1; no reliable D call. V lost 0 bases to trimming and J lost 8 bases, with 11 bases between them. Germline V gene lookup returns CDR1 MNHEY and CDR2 SVGAGI. The CDR3 runs to 14 residues. CDR3: CASSYSRSRHEQFF. The CDR3 DNA reads TGTGCCAGCAGTTACTCGCGGTCCCGCCATGAGCAGTTCTTC.

The chain's CDR3 is CAWSPDSQTQYF. CDR3 DNA: TGTGCCTGGAGTCCGGACAGTCAGACCCAGTACTTC. The rearrangement links TRBV30 to TRBJ2-5; D perhaps matches TRBD1 (6 bases). This CDR3 is 12 amino acids long. V was clipped by 2 bases and J by 6 bases, with 10 bases between them. From germline, CDR1 is GTSNPN and CDR2 SVGIG (reference sequence).

This chain joins TRBV6-5 and TRBJ1-1, with 10 bases aligning to TRBD1. Germline CDR1 is MNHEY and CDR2 is SVGAGI. The CDR3 is made up of 15 amino acids. V gave up 7 bases and J gave up 1 base; unmatched junction bases: 6. Here the CDR3 reads CASTRTGGGNTEAFF. Here the CDR3 DNA reads TGTGCCAGCACCAGGACAGGGGGGGGGAACACTGAAGCTTTCTTT.

The chain links TRBV2 to TRBJ2-1; 7 nucleotides line up with TRBD2. This CDR3 has 16 amino acids. The ends lost 7 bases at V and 2 bases at J; junction bases unmatched: 11. Per the germline V gene, CDR1 is SNHLY and CDR2 is FYNNEI. The CDR3 loop is CASNPGLTATYNEQFF. The CDR3, as DNA: TGTGCCAGCAATCCGGGACTAACTGCCACCTACAATGAGCAGTTCTTC.

This chain uses TRBV6-5 with TRBJ1-4; unclear D gene. Trimming took off 6 bases at V and 0 bases at J, with 11 bases between the two ends. This CDR3 is built from 15 residues. Germline CDR1 MNHEY, CDR2 SVGAGI. The CDR3 sequence is CASSVVYATNEKLFF. CDR3 nucleotides: TGTGCCAGCAGCGTTGTATATGCAACTAATGAAAAACTGTTTTTT.

The V call is TRBV11-2, the J call TRBJ1-3; TRBD1 matches at 7 bases. Unmatched junction bases numbered 11, after V lost 2 bases and J lost 1 base. CDR1 SGHAT and CDR2 FQNNGV come from the germline V gene. The CDR3 is 18 amino acids. The CDR3 DNA reads TGTGCCAGCAGCTTAATGGGGACAGTTCTAAAATCTGGAAACACCATATATTTT. Translated: CASSLMGTVLKSGNTIYF.

This clone has more than one count but fewer than ten. The chain links TRBV10-3 to TRBJ2-7; TRBD1 matches 9 bases. The germline gives CDR1 ENHRY, CDR2 SYGVKD. The CDR3 is 14 amino acids. Losses at the gene ends were 2 bases for V and 6 bases for J; bases not matched to a gene: 5. CDR3 residues: CAISEGDRVSEQYF. In DNA form, the CDR3 reads TGTGCCATCAGTGAGGGGGACAGGGTCAGCGAGCAGTACTTC.

This chain connects TRBV10-3 to TRBJ2-7; tentatively, D is TRBD2 (6 bases). Trimming removed 10 bases at V and 0 bases at J, with 19 bases between. CDR1 is ENHRY and CDR2 is SYGVKD in the germline V gene. This CDR3 contains 15 residues. The CDR3 reads CATQELAAISYEQYF. The CDR3 bases are TGTGCCACCCAGGAACTAGCCGCCATCTCCTACGAGCAGTACTTC.

The gene calls are TRBV13 and TRBJ1-2; no clear D. Trimming shortened V by 1 base and J by 4 bases, and 10 bases separated the two germline ends. Looked up from germline, CDR1 is PRHDT and CDR2 is FYEKMQ (reference sequence). CDR3 size: 14 residues. CDR3 region: CASSLEGGPYGYTF. DNA for the CDR3: TGTGCCAGCAGCTTAGAGGGAGGGCCCTATGGCTACACCTTC.